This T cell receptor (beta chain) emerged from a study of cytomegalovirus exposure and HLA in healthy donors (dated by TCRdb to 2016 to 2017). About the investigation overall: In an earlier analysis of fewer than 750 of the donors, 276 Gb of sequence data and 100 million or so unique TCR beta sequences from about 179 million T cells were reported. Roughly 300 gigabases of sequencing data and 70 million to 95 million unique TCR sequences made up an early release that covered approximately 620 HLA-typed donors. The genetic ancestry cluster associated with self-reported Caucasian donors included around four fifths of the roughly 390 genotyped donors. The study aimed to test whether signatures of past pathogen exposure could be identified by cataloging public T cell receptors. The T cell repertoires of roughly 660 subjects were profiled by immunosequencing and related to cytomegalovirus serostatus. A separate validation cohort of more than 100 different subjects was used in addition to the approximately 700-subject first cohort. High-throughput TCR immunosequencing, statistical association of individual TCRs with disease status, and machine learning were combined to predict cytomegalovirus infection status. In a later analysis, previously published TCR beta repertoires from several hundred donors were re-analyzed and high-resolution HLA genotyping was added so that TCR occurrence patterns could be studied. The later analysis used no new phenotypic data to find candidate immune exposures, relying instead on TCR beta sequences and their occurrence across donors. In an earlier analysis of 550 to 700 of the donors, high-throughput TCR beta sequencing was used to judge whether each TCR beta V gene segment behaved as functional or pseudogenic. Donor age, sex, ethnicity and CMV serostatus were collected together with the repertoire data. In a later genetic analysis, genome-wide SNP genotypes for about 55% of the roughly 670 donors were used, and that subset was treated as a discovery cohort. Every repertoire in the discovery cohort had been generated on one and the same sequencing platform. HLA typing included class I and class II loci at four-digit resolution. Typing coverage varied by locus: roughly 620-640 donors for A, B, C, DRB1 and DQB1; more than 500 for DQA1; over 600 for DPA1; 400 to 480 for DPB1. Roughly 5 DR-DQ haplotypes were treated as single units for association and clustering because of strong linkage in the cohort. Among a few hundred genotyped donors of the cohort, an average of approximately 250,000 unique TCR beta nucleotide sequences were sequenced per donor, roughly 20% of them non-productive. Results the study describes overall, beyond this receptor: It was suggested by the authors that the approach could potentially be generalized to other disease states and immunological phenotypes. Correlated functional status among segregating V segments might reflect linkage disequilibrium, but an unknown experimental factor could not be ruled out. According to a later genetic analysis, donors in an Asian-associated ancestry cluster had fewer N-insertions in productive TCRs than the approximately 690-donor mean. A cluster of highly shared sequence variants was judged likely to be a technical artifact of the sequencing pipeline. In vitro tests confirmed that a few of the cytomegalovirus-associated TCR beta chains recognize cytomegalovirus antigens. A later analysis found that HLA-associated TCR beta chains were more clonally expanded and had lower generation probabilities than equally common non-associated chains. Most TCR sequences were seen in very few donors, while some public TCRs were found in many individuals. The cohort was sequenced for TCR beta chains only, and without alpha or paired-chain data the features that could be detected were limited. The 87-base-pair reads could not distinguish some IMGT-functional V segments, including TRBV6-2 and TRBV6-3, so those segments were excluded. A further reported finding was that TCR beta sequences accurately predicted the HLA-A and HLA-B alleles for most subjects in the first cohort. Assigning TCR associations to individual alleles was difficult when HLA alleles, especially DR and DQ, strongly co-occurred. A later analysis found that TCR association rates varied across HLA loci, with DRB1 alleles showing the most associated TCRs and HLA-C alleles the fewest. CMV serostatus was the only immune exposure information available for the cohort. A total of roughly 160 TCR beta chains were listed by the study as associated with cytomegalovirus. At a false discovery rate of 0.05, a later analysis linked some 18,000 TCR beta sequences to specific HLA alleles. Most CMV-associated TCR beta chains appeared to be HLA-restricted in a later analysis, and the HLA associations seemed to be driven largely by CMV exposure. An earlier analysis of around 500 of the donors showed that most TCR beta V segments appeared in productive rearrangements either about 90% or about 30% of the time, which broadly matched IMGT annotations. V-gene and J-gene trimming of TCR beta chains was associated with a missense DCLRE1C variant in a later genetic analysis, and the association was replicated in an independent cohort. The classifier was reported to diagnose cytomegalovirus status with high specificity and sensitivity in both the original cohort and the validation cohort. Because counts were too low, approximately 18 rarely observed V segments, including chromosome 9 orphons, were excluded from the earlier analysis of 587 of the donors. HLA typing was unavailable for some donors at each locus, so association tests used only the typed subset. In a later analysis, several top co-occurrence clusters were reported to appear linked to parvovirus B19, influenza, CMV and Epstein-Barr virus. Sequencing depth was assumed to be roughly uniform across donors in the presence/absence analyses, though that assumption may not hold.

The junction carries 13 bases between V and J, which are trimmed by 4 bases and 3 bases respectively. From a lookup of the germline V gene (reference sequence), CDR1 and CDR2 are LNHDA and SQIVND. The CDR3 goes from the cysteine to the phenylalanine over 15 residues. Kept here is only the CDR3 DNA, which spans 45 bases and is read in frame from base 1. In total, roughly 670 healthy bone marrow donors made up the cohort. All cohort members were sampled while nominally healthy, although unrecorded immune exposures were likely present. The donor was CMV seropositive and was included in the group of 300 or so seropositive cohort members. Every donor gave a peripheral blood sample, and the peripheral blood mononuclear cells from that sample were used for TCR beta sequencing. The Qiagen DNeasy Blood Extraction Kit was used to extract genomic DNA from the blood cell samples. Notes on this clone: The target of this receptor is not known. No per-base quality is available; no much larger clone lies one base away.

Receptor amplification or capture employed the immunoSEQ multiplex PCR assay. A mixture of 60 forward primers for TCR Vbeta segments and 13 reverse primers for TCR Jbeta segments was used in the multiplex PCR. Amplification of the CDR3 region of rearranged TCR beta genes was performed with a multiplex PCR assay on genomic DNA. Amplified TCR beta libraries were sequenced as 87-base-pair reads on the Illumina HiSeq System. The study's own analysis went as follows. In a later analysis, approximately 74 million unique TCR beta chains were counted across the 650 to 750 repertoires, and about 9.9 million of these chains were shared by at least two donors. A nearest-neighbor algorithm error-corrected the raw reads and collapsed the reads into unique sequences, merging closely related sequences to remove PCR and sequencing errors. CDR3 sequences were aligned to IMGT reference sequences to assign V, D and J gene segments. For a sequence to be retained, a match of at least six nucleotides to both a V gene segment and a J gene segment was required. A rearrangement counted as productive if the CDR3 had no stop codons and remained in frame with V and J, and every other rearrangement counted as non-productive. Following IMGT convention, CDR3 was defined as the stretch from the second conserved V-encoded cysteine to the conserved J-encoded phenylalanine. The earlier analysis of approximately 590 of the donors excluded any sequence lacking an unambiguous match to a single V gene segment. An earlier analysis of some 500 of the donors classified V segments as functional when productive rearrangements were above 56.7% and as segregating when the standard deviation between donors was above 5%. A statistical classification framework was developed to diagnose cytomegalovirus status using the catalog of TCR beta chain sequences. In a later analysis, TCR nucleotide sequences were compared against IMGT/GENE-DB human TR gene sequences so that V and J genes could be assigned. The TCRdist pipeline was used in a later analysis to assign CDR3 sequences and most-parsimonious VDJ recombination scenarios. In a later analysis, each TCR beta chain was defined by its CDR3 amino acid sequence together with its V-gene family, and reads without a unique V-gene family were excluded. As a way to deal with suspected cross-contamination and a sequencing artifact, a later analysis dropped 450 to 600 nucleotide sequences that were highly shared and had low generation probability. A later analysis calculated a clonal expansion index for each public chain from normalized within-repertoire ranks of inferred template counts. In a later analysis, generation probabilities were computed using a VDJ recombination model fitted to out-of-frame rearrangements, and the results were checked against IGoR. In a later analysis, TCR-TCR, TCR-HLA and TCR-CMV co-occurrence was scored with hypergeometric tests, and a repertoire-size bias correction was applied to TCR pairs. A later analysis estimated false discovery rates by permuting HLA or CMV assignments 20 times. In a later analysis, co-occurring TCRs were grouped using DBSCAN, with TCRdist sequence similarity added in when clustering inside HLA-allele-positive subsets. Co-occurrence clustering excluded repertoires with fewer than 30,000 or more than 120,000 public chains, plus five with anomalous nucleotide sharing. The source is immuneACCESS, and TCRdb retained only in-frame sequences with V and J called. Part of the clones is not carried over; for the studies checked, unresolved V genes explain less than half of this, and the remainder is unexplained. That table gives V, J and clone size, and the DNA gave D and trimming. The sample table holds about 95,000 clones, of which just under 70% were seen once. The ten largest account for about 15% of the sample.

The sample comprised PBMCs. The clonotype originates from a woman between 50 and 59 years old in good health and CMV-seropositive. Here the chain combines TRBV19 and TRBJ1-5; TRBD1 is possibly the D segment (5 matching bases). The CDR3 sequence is CASSTKTGPNQPQHF. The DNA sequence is TGTGCCAGTAGTACCAAAACAGGACCCAATCAGCCCCAGCATTTT.